The source of this TCR beta chain is a study of blood T cells in healthy people across ages. Study-wide background: In model experiments, template switching was able to capture about one barcoded beta molecule for every two T cells that were present. Findings of the study overall: Estimates of diversity drawn from one million T cells were considered underestimates.

A sample-barcoded 5' primer and a J-beta primer mix were used in a second PCR of roughly 6 to 12 cycles. Each cDNA molecule, via a template-switch adaptor with 12 random nucleotides, was tagged. TCRdb analysed the 5' RACE reads with MiXCR anew, one entry per CDR3 protein. This table has 2 million or so distinct CDR3 sequences, about 50% appearing once. With V trimmed by 4 bases and J by 4 bases, 6 bases remained unmatched. Per germline, CDR1 SGHRS and CDR2 YFSETQ. The CDR3 runs 15 residues. As for this clonotype: The antigen is undetermined.

The receptor was derived from a woman in her forties in good health. Sequencing was done on a sample of blood. J is TRBJ2-3 and V is TRBV5-1; 10 bases fit TRBD1. Here the CDR3 DNA reads TGCGCCAGCAGCCGGGGACAGGGGATACCAGATACGCAGTATTTT. Protein product: CASSRGQGIPDTQYF.